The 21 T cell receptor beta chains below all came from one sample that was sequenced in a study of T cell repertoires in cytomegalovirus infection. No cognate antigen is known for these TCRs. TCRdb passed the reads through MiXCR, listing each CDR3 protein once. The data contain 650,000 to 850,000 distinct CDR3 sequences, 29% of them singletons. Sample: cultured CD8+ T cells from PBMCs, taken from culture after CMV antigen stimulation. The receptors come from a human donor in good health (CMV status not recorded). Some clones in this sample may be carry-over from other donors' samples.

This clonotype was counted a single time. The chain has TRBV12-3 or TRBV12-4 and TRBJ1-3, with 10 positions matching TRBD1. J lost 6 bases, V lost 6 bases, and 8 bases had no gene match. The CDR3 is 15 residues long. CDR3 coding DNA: TGTGCCAGCAGCACCACGGACAGGGGGATAAACACCATATATTTT. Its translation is CASSTTDRGINTIYF.

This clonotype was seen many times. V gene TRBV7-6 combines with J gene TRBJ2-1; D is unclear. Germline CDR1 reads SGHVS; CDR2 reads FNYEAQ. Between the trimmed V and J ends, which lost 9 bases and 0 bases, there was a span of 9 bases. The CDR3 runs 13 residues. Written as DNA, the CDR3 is TGTGCCAGTACGCAGAGCTCCTACAATGAGCAGTTCTTC. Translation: CASTQSSYNEQFF.

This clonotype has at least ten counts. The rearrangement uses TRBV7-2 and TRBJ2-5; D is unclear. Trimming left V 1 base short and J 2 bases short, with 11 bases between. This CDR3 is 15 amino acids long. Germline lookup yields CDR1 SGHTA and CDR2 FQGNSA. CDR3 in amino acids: CASSLDLGQQETQYF. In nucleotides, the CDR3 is TGTGCCAGCAGCTTAGATCTCGGGCAGCAAGAGACCCAGTACTTC.

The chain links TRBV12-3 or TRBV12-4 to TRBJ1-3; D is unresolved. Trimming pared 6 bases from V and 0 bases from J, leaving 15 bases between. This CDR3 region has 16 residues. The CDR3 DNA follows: TGTGCCAGCAGAATTGAGGGCCTCCTCTCTGGAAACACCATATATTTT. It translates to CASRIEGLLSGNTIYF.

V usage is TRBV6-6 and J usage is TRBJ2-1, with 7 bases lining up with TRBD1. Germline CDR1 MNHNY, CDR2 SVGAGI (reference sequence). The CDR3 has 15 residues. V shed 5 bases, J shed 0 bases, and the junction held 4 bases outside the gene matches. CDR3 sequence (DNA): TGTGCCAGCAGTGAGGGGACAGACTCCTACAATGAGCAGTTCTTC. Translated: CASSEGTDSYNEQFF.

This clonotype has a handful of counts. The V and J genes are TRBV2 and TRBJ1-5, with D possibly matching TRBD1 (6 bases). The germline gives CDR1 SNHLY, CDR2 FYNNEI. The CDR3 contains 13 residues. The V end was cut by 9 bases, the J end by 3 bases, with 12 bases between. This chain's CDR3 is CASAWTDNQPQHF. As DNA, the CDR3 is TGTGCCAGTGCGTGGACAGACAATCAGCCCCAGCATTTT.

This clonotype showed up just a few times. The CDR3: CASSEARRGIRFF. CDR3 in DNA: TGTGCCAGCAGTGAAGCGCGTAGAGGCATCCGGTTCTTC. The gene calls are TRBV6-1 and TRBJ2-1; no clear D gene. CDR1 is MNHNS, CDR2 SASEGT, per germline. Trimming cost V 0 bases and J 15 bases, with 15 bases left between them. The CDR3 extends over 13 amino acids.

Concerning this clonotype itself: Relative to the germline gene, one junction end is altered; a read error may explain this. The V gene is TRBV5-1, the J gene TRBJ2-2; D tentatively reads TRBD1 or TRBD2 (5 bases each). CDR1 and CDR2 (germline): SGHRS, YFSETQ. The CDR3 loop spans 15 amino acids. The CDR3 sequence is CASSLDGANTGVLFF. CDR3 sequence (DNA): TGCGCCAGCAGCTTGGACGGGGCGAACACCGGGGTGCTGTTTTTT.

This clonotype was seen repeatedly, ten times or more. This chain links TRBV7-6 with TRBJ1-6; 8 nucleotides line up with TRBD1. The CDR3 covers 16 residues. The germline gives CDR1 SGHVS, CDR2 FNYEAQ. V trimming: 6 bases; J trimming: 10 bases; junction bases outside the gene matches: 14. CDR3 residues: CASSSGQGRVRSPLHF. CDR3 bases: TGTGCCAGCAGTTCCGGACAGGGACGAGTGAGATCACCCCTCCACTTT.

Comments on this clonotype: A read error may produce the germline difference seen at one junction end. The CDR3 bases are TGTGCCAGCAGATTAGTTGGTGCAAGGAAACAAGAGACCCAGTACTTC. Amino acids: CASRLVGARKQETQYF. The genes are TRBV11-2 and TRBJ2-5; D ambiguous. The length of the CDR3 is 16 residues. Germline values: CDR1 SGHAT, CDR2 FQNNGV.

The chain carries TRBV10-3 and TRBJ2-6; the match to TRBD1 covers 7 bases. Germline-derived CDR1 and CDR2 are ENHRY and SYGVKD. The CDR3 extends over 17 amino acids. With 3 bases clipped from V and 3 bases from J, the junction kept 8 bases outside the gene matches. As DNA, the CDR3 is TGTGCCATCAGTGAAGGACAGGCCACAGGTGGGGCCAACGTCCTGACTTTC. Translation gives CAISEGQATGGANVLTF.

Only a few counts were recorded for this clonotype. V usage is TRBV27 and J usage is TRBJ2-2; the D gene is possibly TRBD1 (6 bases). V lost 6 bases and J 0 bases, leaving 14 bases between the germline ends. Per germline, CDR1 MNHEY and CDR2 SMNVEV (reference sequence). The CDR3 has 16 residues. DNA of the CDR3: TGTGCCAGCAGCCCACAGGGTTTCTCGAACACCGGGGAGCTGTTTTTT. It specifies CASSPQGFSNTGELFF.

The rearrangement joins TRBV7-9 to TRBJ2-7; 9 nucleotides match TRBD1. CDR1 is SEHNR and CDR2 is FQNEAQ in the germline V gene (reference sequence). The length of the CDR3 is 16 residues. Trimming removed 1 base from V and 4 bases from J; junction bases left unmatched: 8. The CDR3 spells CASSLVGGTGSYEQYV. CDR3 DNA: TGTGCCAGCAGCTTAGTGGGTGGGACAGGGTCTTACGAGCAGTACGTC.

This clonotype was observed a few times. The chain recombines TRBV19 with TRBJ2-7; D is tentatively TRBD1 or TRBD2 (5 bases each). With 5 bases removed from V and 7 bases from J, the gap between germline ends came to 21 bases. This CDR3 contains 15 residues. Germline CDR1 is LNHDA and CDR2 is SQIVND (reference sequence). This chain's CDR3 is CASSPRSGPVGEQYF. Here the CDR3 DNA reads TGTGCCAGTAGTCCTCGCTCGGGACCAGTAGGGGAGCAGTACTTC.

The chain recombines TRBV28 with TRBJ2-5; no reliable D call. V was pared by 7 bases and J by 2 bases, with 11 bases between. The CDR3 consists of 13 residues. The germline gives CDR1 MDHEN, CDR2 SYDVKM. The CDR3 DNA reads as TGTGCCAGCAACCGTCTGGGGCAAGAGACCCAGTACTTC. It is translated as CASNRLGQETQYF.

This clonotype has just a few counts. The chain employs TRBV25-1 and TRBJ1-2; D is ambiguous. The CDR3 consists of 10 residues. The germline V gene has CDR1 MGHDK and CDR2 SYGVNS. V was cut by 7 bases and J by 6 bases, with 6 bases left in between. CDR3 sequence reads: CASKGNGYTF. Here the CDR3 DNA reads TGTGCCAGCAAAGGGAATGGCTACACCTTC.

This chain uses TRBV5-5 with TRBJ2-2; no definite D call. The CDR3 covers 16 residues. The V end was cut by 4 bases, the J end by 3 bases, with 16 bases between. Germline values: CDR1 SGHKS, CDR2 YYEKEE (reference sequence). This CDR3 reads CASSGRDALYTGELFF. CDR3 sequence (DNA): TGTGCCAGCAGCGGCAGAGATGCCCTTTACACCGGGGAGCTGTTTTTT.

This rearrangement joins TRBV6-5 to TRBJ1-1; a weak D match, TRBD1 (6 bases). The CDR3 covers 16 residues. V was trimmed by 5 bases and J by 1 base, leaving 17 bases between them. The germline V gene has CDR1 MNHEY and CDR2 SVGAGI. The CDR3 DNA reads TGTGCCAGCAGTCTCAAGGGGGGGGTTGGGAACACTGAAGCTTTCTTT. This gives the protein CASSLKGGVGNTEAFF.

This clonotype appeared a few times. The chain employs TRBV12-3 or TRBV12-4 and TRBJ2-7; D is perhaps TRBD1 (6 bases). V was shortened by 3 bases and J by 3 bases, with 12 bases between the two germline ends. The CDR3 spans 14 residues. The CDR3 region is CASSLPGVGYEQYF. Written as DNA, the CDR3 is TGTGCCAGCAGTTTGCCAGGGGTCGGCTACGAGCAGTACTTC.

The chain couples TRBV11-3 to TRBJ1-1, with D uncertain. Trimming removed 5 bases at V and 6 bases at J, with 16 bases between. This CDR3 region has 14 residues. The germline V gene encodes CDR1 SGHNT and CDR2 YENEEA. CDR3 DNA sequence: TGTGCCAGCAGCCCGAACCGGGAGTATCCTGAAGCTTTCTTT. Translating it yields CASSPNREYPEAFF.

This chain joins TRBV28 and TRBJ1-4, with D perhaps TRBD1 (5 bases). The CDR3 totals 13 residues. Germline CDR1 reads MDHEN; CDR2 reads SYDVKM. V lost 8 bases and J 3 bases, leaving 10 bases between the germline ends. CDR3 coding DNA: TGTGCCAGCGGACACACCTCTAATGAAAAACTGTTTTTT. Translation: CASGHTSNEKLFF.